Sequencing of this TCR beta chain was carried out in a study of blood T cells in healthy people across ages (dated by TCRdb to between 2015 and 2017). Context from the whole study: In model experiments, template switching captured roughly one uniquely barcoded TCR beta cDNA molecule for every two T cells. To track age-related changes in TCR beta repertoire diversity, the study relied on deep sequencing normalized with unique cDNA molecular identifiers. The donors were split into four age groups: young (average about 16 years), middle-aged (around 37), aged (more than 60) and long-lived (under 85). To avoid experimental bias, donors of different ages were distributed randomly across sequencing lanes. Two additional independent replicas of 1 million unique cDNA reads from the same blood draw were analyzed for two donors (one aged 18 to 29 and one aged 80 or older).

At the junction V is shortened by 1 base and J by 1 base, with 11 bases in between. There are 15 amino acids in the CDR3, from cysteine to phenylalanine inclusive. Of the read, only the CDR3 DNA is kept; its 45 bases are in frame from base 1. CDR1 and CDR2, looked up from the germline V gene (reference sequence), are DFQATT and SNEGSKA. Overall study results and their limits: Donor CMV infection status was unknown, potentially confounding age-related changes in expanded clonotypes. Total diversity estimates from one million sequenced T cells were considered lower bounds and underestimates. A strong correlation was found between observed TCR beta diversity and the percentage of naive T cells measured by flow cytometry. As age increased, observed TCR beta diversity per million T cells dropped in a roughly linear way, and a significant reduction was already evident by age about 40. Compared with the aged group, more naive CD4+ T cells, fewer expanded clones and increased TCR diversity were shown by the long-lived group, suggesting age selection. Conclusive comparison of naive and antigen-experienced compartments was prevented by the profiling of bulk unsorted PBMCs.

As concerns this clonotype: What this receptor recognizes is not known. Per-base qualities were not stored, and no clone one base away is much larger.

To prepare the library, 5' RACE was applied. The instrument given in TCRdb is Illumina HiSeq 2500. A second PCR of 7 to 11 cycles was performed with a sample-barcoded 5' primer and a J-beta primer mix. A template-switch 5' adaptor carrying 12 random nucleotides introduced a unique molecular identifier onto each TCR beta cDNA molecule. At least 2.5 million CDR3-containing paired-end reads were obtained from each sample. The Mint cDNA synthesis kit, primed by a TRBC-specific oligonucleotide, was used to synthesize first-strand cDNA from all RNA. All cDNA was treated with uracil-DNA glycosylase and then went through a first 18-cycle PCR with the universal primers M1SS and BC2_uni_R. In the authors' own workflow: Each sample was normalized by randomly selecting 1 million high-quality reads, each carrying a distinct molecular identifier. Instead of being binned into consensus sequences, reads that shared molecular identifiers were thrown out. CDR3 identification, clonotype clustering and error correction used MiTCR with a Q25 quality threshold and the strictest error-elimination algorithm. A nonparametric unseen species model using Euler transformation provided a lower-bound estimate of total TCR beta diversity. The raw public reads went through TCRdb reprocessing: fastp at Q25, MiXCR clone calling, in-frame beta chains kept. Each entry merges the rows of one CDR3 protein and shows their most common DNA and genes. The V and J calls and clone size are TCRdb's, not the authors'. The sample table lists roughly 2 million distinct CDR3 sequences, 40% to 55% of them with a count of one. Roughly 2.1% of the sample lies in the top ten.

The approximately 41 donors, aged about 6 to 100 years, were systemically healthy Caucasian individuals from Russia. About 10 milliliters of peripheral blood were drawn from each donor into EDTA-treated Vacutainer tubes. Ficoll-Paque density-gradient centrifugation was used to isolate PBMCs, with at least 6.5 million per sample. Total RNA, at least 6 micrograms per sample, was extracted from PBMCs with Trizol reagent. Naive CD45RAhigh/CD27high T cell percentages were measured by flow cytometry on a PBMC aliquot from every donor. Sequencing used blood. In this chain, TRBV20-1 is recombined with TRBJ1-5, with no confidently assigned D gene. This receptor was taken from a woman in her forties in good health. The CDR3 in this case is CSARVTGKSNQPQHF. At the DNA level, the sequence is TGCAGTGCTAGAGTGACGGGTAAAAGCAATCAGCCCCAGCATTTT.